This TCR beta chain appears in the sequencing data of a study of blood T cells in healthy people across ages. Germline CDR1 is MNHEY and CDR2 is SVGEGT. The CDR3 sequence is 13 residues long. V dropped 6 bases and J dropped 8 bases, with 11 bases sitting between them. Study results and caveats: The percentage of naive T cells correlated strongly with TCR beta diversity.

A J-beta primer mix and a sample-barcoded 5' primer were used in a second PCR of roughly 6 to 12 cycles. MiXCR, run by TCRdb on the 5' RACE reads, gives a single entry per CDR3 protein. The sample comprises roughly 1,100,000 distinct CDR3 sequences, 20% to 25% of which are singletons, and 0.75% rests with the top ten. The sample holds a few counts of this clonotype. Its antigen is as yet unknown. Separately, the same data were catalogued under a study of T cells of mothers and their children. That work adds: Unrelated mother-child pairs always had slightly, but never significantly, lower normalized overlap than related pairs.

What was sequenced was blood. This receptor was taken from a girl aged 2 to 9 in good health. V and J are TRBV6-2 or TRBV6-3 and TRBJ1-6, with unresolved D. This chain's CDR3 is CASSDLADSPLHF. The CDR3 DNA reads TGTGCCAGCAGCGACCTAGCGGATTCACCCCTCCACTTT.